This T cell receptor (beta chain) appears in the sequencing data of a study of blood T cell repertoires in COVID-19. Overall study: COVID-19 samples, acute and convalescent, were from the United States, Italy and Spain.

The V gene lost 2 bases and the J gene lost 8 bases, with 21 bases spanning the gap. CDR1 and CDR2 from the germline V gene are LGHDT and YNNKEL (reference sequence). This CDR3 is built from 16 residues. Methods used by the authors: The assay estimated nucleated cells by amplifying reference gene primers. Assay used: immunoSEQ multiplex PCR; TCRdb lists only in-frame clones, some missing. V and J calls and clone size are as listed in that table; D and trimming were resolved from the DNA. The data show 150,000 to 200,000 clones, around 80% seen once. This clonotype was obtained from an elderly woman with acute or convalescent COVID-19. Sample: peripheral blood. V and J are TRBV3-1 (or the pseudogene TRBV3-2) and TRBJ1-1; D is perhaps TRBD1 (6 bases). The CDR3 DNA follows: TGTGCCAGCAGCCAAAACTCGCTAGTTAGGACAGTAGAAGCTTTCTTT. Protein: CASSQNSLVRTVEAFF.